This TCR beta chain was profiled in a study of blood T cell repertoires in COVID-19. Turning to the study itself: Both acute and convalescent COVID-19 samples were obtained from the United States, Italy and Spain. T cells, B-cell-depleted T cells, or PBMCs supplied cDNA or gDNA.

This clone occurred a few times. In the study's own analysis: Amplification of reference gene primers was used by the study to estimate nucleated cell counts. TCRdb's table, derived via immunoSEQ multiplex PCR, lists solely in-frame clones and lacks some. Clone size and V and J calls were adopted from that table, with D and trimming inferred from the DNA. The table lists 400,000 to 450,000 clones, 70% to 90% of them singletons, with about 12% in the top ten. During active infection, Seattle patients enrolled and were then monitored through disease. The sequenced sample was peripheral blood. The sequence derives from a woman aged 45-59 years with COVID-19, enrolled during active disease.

The CDR3 reads CASSYTRGLASNEQFF. The CDR3 nucleotides read TGTGCCAGCAGTTATACCCGGGGACTAGCATCCAATGAGCAGTTCTTC. J is TRBJ2-1 and V is TRBV11-2, with 9 bases matching TRBD2. The CDR3 extends over 16 amino acids. Germline trimming cut 6 bases from V and 6 bases from J; bases unmatched to any gene: 12. CDR1 SGHAT and CDR2 FQNNGV come from the germline V gene.